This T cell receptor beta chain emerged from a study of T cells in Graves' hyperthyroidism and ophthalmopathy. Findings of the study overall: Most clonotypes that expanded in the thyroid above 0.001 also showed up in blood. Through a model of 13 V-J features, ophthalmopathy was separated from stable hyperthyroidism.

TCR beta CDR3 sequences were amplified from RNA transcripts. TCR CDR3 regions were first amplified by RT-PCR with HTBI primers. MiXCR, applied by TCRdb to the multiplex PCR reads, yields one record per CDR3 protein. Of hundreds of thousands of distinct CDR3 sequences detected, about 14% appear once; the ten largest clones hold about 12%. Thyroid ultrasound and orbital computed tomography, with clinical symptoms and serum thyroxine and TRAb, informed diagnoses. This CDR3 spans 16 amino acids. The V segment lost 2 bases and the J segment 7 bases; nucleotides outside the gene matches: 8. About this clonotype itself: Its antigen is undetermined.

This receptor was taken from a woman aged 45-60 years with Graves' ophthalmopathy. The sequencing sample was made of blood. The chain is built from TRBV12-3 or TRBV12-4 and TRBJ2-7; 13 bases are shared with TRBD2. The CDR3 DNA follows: TGTGCCAGCAGTTTATCGGGGACTAGCGGGAATCAGGAGCAGTACTTC. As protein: CASSLSGTSGNQEQYF.